This T cell receptor beta chain was recovered during a study of cytomegalovirus exposure and HLA in healthy donors. Amplification used 60 Vbeta primers and 13 Jbeta primers. Clones were sequenced by immunoSEQ multiplex PCR, and TCRdb holds only the in-frame ones, with some missing. The table records fewer than 95,000 clones, roughly 85% of them present only once. Remarks on this clone: Its specificity is not known.

The V and J ends lost 1 base and 2 bases respectively, with 11 bases between them. Germline V gene sequence: CDR1 MGHRA, CDR2 YSYEKL. The CDR3 runs to 15 residues. Broader study findings: Prior analysis indicated that the majority of TCR beta V segments exhibited productivity approximately 87% or approximately 30% of the time. With DRB1 most and HLA-C fewest, TCR association rates differed between HLA loci in a later analysis.

This sequence was found in a man in his forties in good health and CMV-seropositive. The sequencing sample was made of PBMCs. The V gene is TRBV4-1, the J gene TRBJ2-5, with D possibly TRBD1 on 6 matching bases. CDR3 sequence: CASSQAGQKQETQYF. CDR3 sequence (DNA): TGCGCCAGCAGCCAAGCGGGACAAAAGCAAGAGACCCAGTACTTC.